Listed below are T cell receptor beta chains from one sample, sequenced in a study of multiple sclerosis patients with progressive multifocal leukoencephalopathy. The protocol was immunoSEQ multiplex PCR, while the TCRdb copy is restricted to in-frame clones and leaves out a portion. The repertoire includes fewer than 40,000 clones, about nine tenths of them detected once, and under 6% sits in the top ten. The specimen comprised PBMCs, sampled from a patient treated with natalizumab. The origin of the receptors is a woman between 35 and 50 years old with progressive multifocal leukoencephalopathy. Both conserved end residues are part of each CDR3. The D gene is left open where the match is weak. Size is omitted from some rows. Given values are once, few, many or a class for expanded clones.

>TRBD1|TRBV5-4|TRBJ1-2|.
CASSLLRQGRHGYTF
TGTGCCAGCAGCCTCCTCCGACAGGGAAGACACGGCTACACCTTC
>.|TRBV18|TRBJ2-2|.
CASSPRERAGELFF
TGTGCCAGCTCACCACGAGAAAGGGCCGGGGAGCTGTTTTTT
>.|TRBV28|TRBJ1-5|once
CASIIGGIGGQPQHF
TGTGCCAGCATCATAGGGGGGATCGGGGGTCAGCCCCAGCATTTT
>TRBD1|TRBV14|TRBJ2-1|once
CASSQVGQGRGGEQFF
TGTGCCAGCAGCCAAGTGGGACAGGGGAGGGGAGGTGAGCAGTTCTTC
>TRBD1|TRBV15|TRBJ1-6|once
CATSSPGQGNSPLHF
TGTGCCACCAGCAGCCCGGGACAGGGAAACTCACCCCTCCACTTT
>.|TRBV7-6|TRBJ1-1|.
CASSLGPSNTEAFF
TGTGCCAGCAGCTTAGGCCCATCGAACACTGAAGCTTTCTTT
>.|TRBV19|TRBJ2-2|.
CASNSVSNTGELFF
TGTGCCAGTAATAGCGTTTCGAACACCGGGGAGCTGTTTTTT
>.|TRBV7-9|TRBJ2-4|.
CASSSTGTKNIQYF
TGTGCCAGCAGCTCCACAGGGACCAAAAACATTCAGTACTTC
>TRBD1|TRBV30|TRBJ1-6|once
CASSGPGQGNSPLHF
TGTGCCTCGAGTGGGCCGGGACAGGGTAATTCACCCCTCCACTTT
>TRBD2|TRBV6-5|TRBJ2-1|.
CASSYRLRGGEIF
TGTGCCAGCAGTTATCGATTGCGGGGGGGCGAGATCTTC
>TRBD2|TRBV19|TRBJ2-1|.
CASSITSGTANEQFF
TGTGCCAGTAGTATAACTAGCGGGACCGCAAATGAGCAGTTCTTC
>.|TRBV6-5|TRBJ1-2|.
CASSLDKNYGYTF
TGTGCCAGCAGTCTTGACAAGAACTATGGCTACACCTTC
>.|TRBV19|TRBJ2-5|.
CASSFQGQETQYF
TGTGCCAGTAGTTTCCAGGGACAAGAGACCCAGTACTTC
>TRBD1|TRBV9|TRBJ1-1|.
CASSVSGDRGVRAFF
TGTGCCAGCAGCGTATCTGGGGACAGGGGTGTGCGGGCTTTCTTT
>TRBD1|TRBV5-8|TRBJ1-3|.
CASSKLTGVSSGGNTIYF
TGTGCCAGCAGCAAGTTGACAGGGGTGTCCTCTGGAGGAAACACCATATATTTT
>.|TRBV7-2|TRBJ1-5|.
CASSFSYYQPQHF
TGTGCCAGCAGCTTCTCTTACTATCAGCCCCAGCATTTT
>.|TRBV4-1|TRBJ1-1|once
CASSQGGVRGTEAFF
TGCGCCAGCAGCCAAGGGGGGGTAAGGGGCACTGAAGCTTTCTTT
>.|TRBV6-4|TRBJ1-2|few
CASNGYGGRSYGYTF
TGTGCCAGCAACGGATATGGGGGAAGAAGCTATGGCTACACCTTC
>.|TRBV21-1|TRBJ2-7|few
CASHLTPEKRETPYEQYF
TGTGCCAGCCACCTTACCCCGGAGAAGCGGGAGACTCCGTACGAGCAGTACTTC
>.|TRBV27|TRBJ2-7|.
CASSATGLSYEQYF
TGTGCCAGCAGCGCCACAGGACTATCCTACGAGCAGTACTTC
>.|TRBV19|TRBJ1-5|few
CASSTDTYSNQPQHF
TGTGCCAGTAGTACCGACACCTATAGCAATCAGCCCCAGCATTTT
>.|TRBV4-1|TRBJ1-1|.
CASSQDQWKGERAEAFF
TGCGCCAGCAGCCAAGATCAGTGGAAAGGGGAGAGGGCTGAAGCTTTCTTT
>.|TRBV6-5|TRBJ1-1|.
CASSTNSGEAFF
TGTGCCAGCAGTACCAATTCTGGTGAAGCTTTCTTT
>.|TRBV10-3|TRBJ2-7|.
CAINSFYEQYF
TGTGCCATCAACTCGTTCTACGAGCAGTACTTC
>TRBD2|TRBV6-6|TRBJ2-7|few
CASSFSGSSYEQYF
TGTGCCAGCAGTTTTAGCGGGAGCTCCTACGAGCAGTACTTC
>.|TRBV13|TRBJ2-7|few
CASSPGTGSYEQYF
TGTGCCAGCAGCCCGGGTACGGGGTCCTACGAGCAGTACTTC
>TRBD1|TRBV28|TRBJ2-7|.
CASSSSGTGLNEQYF
TGTGCCAGCAGTAGCTCCGGGACAGGGCTGAACGAGCAGTACTTC
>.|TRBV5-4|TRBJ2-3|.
CASSLDTTDTQYF
TGTGCCAGCAGCTTGGACACCACAGATACGCAGTATTTT
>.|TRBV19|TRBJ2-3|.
CASSNKGGSTDTQYF
TGTGCCAGTAGTAACAAAGGGGGTAGCACAGATACGCAGTATTTT
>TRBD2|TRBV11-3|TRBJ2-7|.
CASSSPETSGRNYEQYF
TGTGCCAGCAGCTCCCCTGAGACTAGCGGGAGGAACTACGAGCAGTACTTC
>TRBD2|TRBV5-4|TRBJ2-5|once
CASSLGGGETQYF
TGTGCCAGCAGCTTGGGGGGAGGGGAGACCCAGTACTTC
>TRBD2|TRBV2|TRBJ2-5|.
CASSEGGPRLAGEETQYF
TGTGCCAGCAGCGAGGGAGGACCTCGACTAGCGGGAGAAGAGACCCAGTACTTC
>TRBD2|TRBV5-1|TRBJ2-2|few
CASSLLAGAPHTGELFF
TGCGCCAGCAGCTTGCTAGCGGGAGCGCCCCACACCGGGGAGCTGTTTTTT
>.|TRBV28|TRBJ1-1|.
CASSLWDVVRVGTEAFF
TGTGCCAGCAGTCTATGGGATGTGGTCAGGGTGGGCACTGAAGCTTTCTTT
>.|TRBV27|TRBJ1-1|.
CASSLEGVGQAFF
TGTGCCAGCAGTTTAGAGGGGGTCGGTCAGGCTTTCTTT
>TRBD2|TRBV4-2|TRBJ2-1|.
CASSQARGGSSYNEQFF
TGTGCCAGCAGCCAAGCTCGCGGGGGGAGCTCCTACAATGAGCAGTTCTTC
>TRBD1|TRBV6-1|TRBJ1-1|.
CASRDRGETEAFF
TGTGCCAGCAGGGACAGGGGGGAAACTGAAGCTTTCTTT
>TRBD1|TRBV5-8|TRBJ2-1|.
CASSMDRGAYNEQFF
TGTGCCAGCAGCATGGACAGGGGGGCCTACAATGAGCAGTTCTTC
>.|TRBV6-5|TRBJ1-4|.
CASKGTAGEKLFF
TGTGCCAGCAAGGGGACTGCAGGGGAAAAACTGTTTTTT
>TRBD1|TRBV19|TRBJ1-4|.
CASSGTATNEKLFF
TGTGCCAGTAGTGGGACAGCAACTAATGAAAAACTGTTTTTT
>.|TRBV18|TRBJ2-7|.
CASSPRDYEQYF
TGTGCCAGCTCACCACGGGACTACGAGCAGTACTTC
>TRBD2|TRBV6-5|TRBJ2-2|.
CASSGGGPRAGELFF
TGTGCCAGCAGTGGCGGGGGTCCAAGGGCCGGGGAGCTGTTTTTT
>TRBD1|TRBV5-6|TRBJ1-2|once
CASSSTGVGGYTF
TGTGCCAGCAGCTCGACAGGGGTAGGGGGCTACACCTTC
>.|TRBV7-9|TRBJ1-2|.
CASSLREGFDGYTF
TGTGCCAGCAGCTTAAGGGAGGGCTTCGATGGCTACACCTTC
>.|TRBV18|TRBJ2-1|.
CASSPPTDEQFF
TGTGCCAGCTCACCACCGACCGATGAGCAGTTCTTC
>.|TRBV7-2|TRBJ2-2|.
CASSLGYRNRANTGELFF
TGTGCCAGCAGCTTAGGGTACAGAAATAGGGCAAACACCGGGGAGCTGTTTTTT
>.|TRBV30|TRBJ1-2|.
CAWSQKGNYGYTF
TGTGCCTGGTCCCAAAAAGGGAACTATGGCTACACCTTC
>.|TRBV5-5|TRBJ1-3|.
CASSLTVYSGNTIYF
TGTGCCAGCAGCTTGACGGTTTACTCTGGAAACACCATATATTTT
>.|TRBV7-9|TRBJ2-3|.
CASSLVWGDTQYF
TGTGCCAGCAGCTTAGTATGGGGAGATACGCAGTATTTT